The clone carrying this T cell receptor (beta chain) was counted once. Its antigen is currently unknown. One junction end does not reproduce the germline sequence, and a read error may be involved. Three rounds of nested PCR, following a modified ARM-PCR protocol, produced the TCRbeta library. TCRdb re-analysed the multiplex PCR reads in MiXCR, keeping a single row per CDR3 protein. The sample consists of 90,000 to 130,000 distinct CDR3 sequences, approximately 80% of them appearing once. This record comes from a study of tumor and adjacent non-tumor tissue in lung cancer. Study in general: On average, productive TCRbeta reads reached about 4.17 million per sample.

No cell sorting was done before RNA was extracted from the tissue. Germline assignment: CDR1 WSHSY and CDR2 SAAADI. The CDR3 has 12 residues. Study-wide points: Top 100 clones took a larger repertoire share in normal lung.

The genes are TRBV10-2 and TRBJ1-1, with D perhaps matching TRBD1 (5 bases). This TCR derives from a man in his 70s with non-small cell lung cancer. The material sequenced was lung tumor tissue. The CDR3 is CASRDKGTEAFF. Written as DNA, the CDR3 is TGCGCCAGCAGGGACAAGGGCACTGAGGCTTTCTTT.